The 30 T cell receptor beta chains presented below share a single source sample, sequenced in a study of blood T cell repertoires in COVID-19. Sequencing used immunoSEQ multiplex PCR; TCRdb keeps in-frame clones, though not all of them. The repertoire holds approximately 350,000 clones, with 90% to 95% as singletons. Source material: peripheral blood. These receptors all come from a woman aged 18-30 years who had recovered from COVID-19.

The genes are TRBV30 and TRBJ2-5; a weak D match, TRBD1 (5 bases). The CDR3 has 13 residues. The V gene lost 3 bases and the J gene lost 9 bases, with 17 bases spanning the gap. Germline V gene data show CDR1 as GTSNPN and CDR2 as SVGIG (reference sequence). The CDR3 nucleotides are TGTGCCTGGAGCCTGGCAGCTTTAGGGGCCCAGTACTTC. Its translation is CAWSLAALGAQYF.

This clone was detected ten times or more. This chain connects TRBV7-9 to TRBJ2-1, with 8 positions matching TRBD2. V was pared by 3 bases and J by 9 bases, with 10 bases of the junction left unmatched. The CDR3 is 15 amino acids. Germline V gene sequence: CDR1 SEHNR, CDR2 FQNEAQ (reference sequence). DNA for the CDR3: TGTGCCAGCAGCTTTGGTCCCGGGAGGGCCGTTGAGCAGTTCTTC. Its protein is CASSFGPGRAVEQFF. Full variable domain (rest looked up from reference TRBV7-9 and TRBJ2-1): DTGVSQNPRHKITKRGQNVTFRCDPISEHNRLYWYRQTLGQGPEFLTYFQNEAQLEKSRLLSDRFSAERPKGSFSTLEIQRTEQGDSAMYLCASSFGPGRAVEQFFGPGTRLTVL.

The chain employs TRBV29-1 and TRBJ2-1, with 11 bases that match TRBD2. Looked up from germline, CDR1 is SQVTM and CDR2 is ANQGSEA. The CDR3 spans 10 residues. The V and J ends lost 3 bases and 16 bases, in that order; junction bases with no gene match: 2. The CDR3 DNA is TGCAGCGTTGATGGGACTAGCGGTTTCTTC. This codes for CSVDGTSGFF.

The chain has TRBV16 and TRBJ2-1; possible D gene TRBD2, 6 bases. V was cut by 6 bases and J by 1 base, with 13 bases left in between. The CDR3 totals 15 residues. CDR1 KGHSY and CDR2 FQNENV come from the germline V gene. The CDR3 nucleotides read TGTGCCAGCAGTCCTAGCGTAGGGTCCTACAATGAGCAGTTCTTC. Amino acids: CASSPSVGSYNEQFF.

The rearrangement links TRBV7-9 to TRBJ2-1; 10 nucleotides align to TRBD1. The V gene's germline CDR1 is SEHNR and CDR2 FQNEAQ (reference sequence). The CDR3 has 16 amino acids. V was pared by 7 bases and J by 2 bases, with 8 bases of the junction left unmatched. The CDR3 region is CASTPIGTGAYNEQFF. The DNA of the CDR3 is TGTGCCAGCACCCCAATCGGGACAGGGGCCTACAATGAGCAGTTCTTC.

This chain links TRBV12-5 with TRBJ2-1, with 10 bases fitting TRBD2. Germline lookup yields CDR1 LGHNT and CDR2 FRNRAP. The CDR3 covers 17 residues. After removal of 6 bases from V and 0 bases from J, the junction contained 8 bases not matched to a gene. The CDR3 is CASGQTSGPVSYNEQFF. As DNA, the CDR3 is TGTGCTAGTGGCCAGACTAGCGGGCCGGTCTCCTACAATGAGCAGTTCTTC. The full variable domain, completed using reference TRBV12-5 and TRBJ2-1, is DARVTQTPRHKVTEMGQEVTMRCQPILGHNTVFWYRQTMMQGLELLAYFRNRAPLDDSGMPKDRFSAEMPDATLATLKIQPSEPRDSAVYFCASGQTSGPVSYNEQFFGPGTRLTVL.

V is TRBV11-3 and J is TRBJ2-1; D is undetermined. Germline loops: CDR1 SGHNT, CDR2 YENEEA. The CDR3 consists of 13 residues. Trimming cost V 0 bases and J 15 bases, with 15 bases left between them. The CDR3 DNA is TGTGCCAGCAGCTTAGATATTTATACCTATGTGTTCTTC. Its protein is CASSLDIYTYVFF.

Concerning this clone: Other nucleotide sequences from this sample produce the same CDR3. The CDR3 loop is CASSPDFTDTQYF. DNA of the CDR3: TGTGCCAGCAGTCCGGACTTTACAGATACGCAGTATTTT. The rearrangement links TRBV2 to TRBJ2-3; the D gene is possibly TRBD2 (5 bases). The germline V and J ends were trimmed by 5 bases and 3 bases, with 9 bases remaining between them. This CDR3 spans 13 amino acids. CDR1 is SNHLY, CDR2 FYNNEI, per germline.

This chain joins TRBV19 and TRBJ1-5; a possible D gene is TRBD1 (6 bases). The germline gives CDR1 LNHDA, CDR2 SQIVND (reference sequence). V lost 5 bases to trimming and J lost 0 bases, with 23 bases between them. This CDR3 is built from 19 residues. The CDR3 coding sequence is TGTGCCAGTAGTCCCTCGGTGGGGGCCAAGTTGAATAGCAATCAGCCCCAGCATTTT. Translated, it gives CASSPSVGAKLNSNQPQHF. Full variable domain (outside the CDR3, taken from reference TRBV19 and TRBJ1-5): DGGITQSPKYLFRKEGQNVTLSCEQNLNHDAMYWYRQDPGQGLRLIYYSQIVNDFQKGDIAEGYSVSREKKESFPLTVTSAQKNPTAFYLCASSPSVGAKLNSNQPQHFGDGTRLSIL.

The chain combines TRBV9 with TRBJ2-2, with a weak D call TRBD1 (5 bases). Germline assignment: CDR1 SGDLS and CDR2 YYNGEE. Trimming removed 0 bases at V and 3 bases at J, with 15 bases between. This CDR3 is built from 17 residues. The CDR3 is CASSVGLGPLDTGELFF. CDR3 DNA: TGTGCCAGCAGCGTAGGGTTGGGGCCCCTCGACACCGGGGAGCTGTTTTTT.

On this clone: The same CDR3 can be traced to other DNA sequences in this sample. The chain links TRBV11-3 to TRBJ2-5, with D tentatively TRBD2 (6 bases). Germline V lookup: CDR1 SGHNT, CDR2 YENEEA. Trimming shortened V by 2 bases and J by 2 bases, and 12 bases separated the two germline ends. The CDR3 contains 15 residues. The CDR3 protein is CASSLLAGKQETQYF. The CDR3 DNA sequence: TGTGCCAGCAGCTTACTGGCGGGGAAACAAGAGACCCAGTACTTC.

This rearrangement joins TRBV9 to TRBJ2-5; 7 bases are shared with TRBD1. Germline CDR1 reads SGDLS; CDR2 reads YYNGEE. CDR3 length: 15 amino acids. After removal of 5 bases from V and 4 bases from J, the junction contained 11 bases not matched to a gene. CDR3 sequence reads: CASSGYAGGAETQYF. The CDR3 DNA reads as TGTGCCAGCAGTGGCTATGCAGGGGGAGCAGAGACCCAGTACTTC.

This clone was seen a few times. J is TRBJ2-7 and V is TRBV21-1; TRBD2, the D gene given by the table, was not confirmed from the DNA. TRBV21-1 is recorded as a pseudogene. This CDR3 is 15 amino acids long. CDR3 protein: CASSRRAGGHYEQYV. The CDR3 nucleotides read TGTGCCAGCAGCAGGAGAGCGGGAGGCCACTACGAGCAGTACGTC.

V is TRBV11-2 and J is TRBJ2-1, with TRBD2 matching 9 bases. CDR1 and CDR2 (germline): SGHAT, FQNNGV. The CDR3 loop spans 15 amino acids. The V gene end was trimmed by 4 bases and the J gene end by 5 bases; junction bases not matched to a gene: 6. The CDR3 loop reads CASSSRLADHNEQFF. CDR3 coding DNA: TGTGCCAGCAGCTCCCGACTAGCGGACCACAATGAGCAGTTCTTC. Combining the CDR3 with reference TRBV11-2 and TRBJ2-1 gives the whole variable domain EAGVAQSPRYKIIEKRQSVAFWCNPISGHATLYWYQQILGQGPKLLIQFQNNGVVDDSQLPKDRFSAERLKGVDSTLKIQPAKLEDSAVYLCASSSRLADHNEQFFGPGTRLTVL.

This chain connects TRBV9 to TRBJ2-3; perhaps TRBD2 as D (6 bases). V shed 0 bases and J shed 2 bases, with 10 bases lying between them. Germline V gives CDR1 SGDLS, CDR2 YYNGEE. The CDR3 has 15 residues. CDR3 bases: TGTGCCAGCAGCGTAGTGGCTAGCGTCACAGATACGCAGTATTTT. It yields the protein CASSVVASVTDTQYF.

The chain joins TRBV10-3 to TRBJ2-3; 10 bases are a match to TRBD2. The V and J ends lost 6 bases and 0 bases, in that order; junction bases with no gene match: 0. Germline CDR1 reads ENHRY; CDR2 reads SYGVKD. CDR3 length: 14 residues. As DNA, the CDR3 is TGTGCCATCAGGACTAGCGGGAGCACAGATACGCAGTATTTT. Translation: CAIRTSGSTDTQYF.

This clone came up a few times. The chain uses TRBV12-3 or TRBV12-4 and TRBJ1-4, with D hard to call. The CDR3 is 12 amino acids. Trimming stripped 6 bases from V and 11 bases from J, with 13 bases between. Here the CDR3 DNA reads TGTGCCAGCAGCCACGAAACATTGAAACTGTTTTTT. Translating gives CASSHETLKLFF.

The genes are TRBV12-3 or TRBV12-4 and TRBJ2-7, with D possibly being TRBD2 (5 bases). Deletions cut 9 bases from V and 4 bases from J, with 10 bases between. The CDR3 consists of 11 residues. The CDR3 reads CASSSGYEQYV. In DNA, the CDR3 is TGTGCCAGTTCATCGGGGTACGAGCAGTACGTC.

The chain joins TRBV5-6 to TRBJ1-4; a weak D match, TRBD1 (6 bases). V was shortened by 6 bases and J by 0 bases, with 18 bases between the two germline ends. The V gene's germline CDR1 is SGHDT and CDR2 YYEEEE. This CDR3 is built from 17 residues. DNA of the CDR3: TGTGCCAGCATCCCTTCGGGGGAGGGGGCAACTAATGAAAAACTGTTTTTT. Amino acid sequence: CASIPSGEGATNEKLFF.

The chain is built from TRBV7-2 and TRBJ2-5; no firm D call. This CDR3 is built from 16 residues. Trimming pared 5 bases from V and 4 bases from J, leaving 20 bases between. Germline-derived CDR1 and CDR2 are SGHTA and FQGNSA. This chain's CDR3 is CASSPRLVAGLETQYF. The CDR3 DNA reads TGTGCCAGCAGCCCCAGGCTGGTGGCAGGCCTAGAGACCCAGTACTTC.

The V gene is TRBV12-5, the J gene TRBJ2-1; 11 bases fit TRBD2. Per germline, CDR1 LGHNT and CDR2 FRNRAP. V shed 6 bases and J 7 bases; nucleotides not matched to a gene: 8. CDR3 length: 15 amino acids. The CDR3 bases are TGTGCTAGTGGCGATAGCGGGAGGGCCGGAAATGAGCAGTTCTTC. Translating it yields CASGDSGRAGNEQFF.

The CDR3 spells CASSQGGRAYTGELFF. The CDR3 region has the DNA TGCGCCAGCAGCCAAGGCGGGAGGGCTTATACCGGGGAGCTGTTTTTT. The chain combines TRBV4-3 with TRBJ2-2, with 9 bases aligning to TRBD2. The germline gives CDR1 LGHNA, CDR2 YSLEER. Unmatched junction bases numbered 5, after V lost 1 base and J lost 5 bases. The length of the CDR3 is 16 residues.

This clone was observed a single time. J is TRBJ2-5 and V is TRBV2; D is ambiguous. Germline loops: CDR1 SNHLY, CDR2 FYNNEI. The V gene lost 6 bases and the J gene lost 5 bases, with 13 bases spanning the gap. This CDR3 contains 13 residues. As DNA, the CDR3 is TGTGCCAGCAGGCCTAGTAACGGGGAGACCCAGTACTTC. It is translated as CASRPSNGETQYF.

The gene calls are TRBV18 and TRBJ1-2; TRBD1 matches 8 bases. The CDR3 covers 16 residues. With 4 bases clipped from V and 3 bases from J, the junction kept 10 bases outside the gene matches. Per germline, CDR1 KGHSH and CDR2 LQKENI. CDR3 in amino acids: CASSRDGTGIYYGYTF. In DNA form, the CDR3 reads TGTGCCAGCTCACGCGATGGGACAGGTATTTACTATGGCTACACCTTC.

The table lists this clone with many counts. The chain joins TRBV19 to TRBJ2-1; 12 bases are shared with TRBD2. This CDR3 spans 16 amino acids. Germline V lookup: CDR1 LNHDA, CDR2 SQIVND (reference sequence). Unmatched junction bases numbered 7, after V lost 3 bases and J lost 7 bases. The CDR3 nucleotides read TGTGCCAGTAGTATCACCCTAGCGGGAGGGGGTAATGAGCAGTTCTTC. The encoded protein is CASSITLAGGGNEQFF. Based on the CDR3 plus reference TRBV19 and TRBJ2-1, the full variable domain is DGGITQSPKYLFRKEGQNVTLSCEQNLNHDAMYWYRQDPGQGLRLIYYSQIVNDFQKGDIAEGYSVSREKKESFPLTVTSAQKNPTAFYLCASSITLAGGGNEQFFGPGTRLTVL.

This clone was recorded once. The CDR3 reads CASSPTGRQETQYF. The CDR3 region has the DNA TGTGCCAGCAGCCCGACAGGGAGGCAGGAGACCCAGTACTTC. The chain has TRBV7-7 and TRBJ2-5; perhaps TRBD1 as D (7 bases). Germline V gene sequence: CDR1 SSHAT, CDR2 FNYEAQ (reference sequence). The CDR3 is made up of 14 amino acids. The V and J ends lost 5 bases and 5 bases respectively, with 15 bases between them.

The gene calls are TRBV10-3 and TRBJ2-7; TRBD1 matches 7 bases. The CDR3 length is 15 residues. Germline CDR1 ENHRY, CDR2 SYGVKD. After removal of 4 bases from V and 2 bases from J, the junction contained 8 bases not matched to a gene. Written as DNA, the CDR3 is TGTGCCATCAGTGCAACGACAGGGCGGGCCTACGAGCAGTACGTC. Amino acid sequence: CAISATTGRAYEQYV.

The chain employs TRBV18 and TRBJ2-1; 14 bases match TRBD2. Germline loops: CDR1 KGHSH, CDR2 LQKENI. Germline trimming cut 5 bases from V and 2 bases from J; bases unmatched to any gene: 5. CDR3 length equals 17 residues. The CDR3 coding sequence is TGTGCCAGCTCATCGGGACTAGCGGGAGACCCCTACAATGAGCAGTTCTTC. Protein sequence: CASSSGLAGDPYNEQFF.

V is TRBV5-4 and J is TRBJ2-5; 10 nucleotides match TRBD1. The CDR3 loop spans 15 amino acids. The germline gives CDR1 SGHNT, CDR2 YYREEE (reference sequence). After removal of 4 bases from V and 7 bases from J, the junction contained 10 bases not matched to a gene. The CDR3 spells CASSTNDRGLGTQYF. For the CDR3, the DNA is TGTGCCAGCAGCACTAACGACAGGGGGCTAGGGACCCAGTACTTC.

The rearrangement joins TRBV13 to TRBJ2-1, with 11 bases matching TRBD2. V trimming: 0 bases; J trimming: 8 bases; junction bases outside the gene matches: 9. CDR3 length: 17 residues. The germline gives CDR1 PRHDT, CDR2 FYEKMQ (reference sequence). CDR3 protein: CASSLGLAGGADYEQFF. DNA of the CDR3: TGTGCCAGCAGCTTAGGTCTAGCGGGAGGCGCGGACTATGAGCAGTTCTTC.